The clone carrying this TCR beta chain was detected once. Its antigen remains unknown. Other DNA sequences from this sample encode an identical CDR3 as well. Method: immunoSEQ multiplex PCR; TCRdb's copy keeps in-frame clones and lacks some. In the table there are around 100,000 clones, 85% of which are singletons. This specimen comes from a study of T cell responses to AZD1222 COVID-19 vaccine. Study-level results: Repertoires were obtained only post-peak T cell response. Donors in the cohort were predominantly white British and more often female, and clonal diversity was possibly underestimated.

This receptor was taken from an adult who received the AZD1222 COVID-19 vaccine. The starting material was peripheral blood, obtained 28 days after the second AZD1222 dose.

The CDR3 nucleotides read TGTGCCAGCAGCCTAGGACTAGCGGGGTACAATGAGCAGTTCTTC. It yields the protein CASSLGLAGYNEQFF. The chain recombines TRBV7-2 with TRBJ2-1; 12 bases match TRBD2. V lost 5 bases, J lost 4 bases, and 3 bases stayed unmatched. Germline-derived CDR1 and CDR2 are SGHTA and FQGNSA. This CDR3 contains 15 residues.